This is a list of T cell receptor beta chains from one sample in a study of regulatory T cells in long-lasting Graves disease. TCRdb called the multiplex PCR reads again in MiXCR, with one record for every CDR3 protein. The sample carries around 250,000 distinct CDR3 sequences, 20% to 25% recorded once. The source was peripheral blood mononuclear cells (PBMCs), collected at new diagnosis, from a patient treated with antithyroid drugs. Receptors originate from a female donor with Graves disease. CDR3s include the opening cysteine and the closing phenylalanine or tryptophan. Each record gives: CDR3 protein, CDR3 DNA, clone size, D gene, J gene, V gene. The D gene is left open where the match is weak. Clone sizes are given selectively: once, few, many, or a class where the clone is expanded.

CDR3aa: CASSLSLHASYEQYF
CDR3nt: TGTGCCAGCAGTTTATCGCTACATGCCTCCTACGAGCAGTACTTC
abundance: many
d_gene: NA
j_gene: TRBJ2-7
v_gene: TRBV27

CDR3aa: CASSYQGREQYF
CDR3nt: TGTGCCAGCAGTTACCAGGGAAGGGAGCAGTACTTC
abundance: NA
d_gene: NA
j_gene: TRBJ2-7
v_gene: TRBV6-5

CDR3aa: CSARVGGETQYF
CDR3nt: TGCAGTGCTAGAGTAGGGGGGGAGACCCAGTACTTC
abundance: many
d_gene: NA
j_gene: TRBJ2-5
v_gene: TRBV20-1

CDR3aa: CAGRDRGTEAFF
CDR3nt: TGTGCCGGCAGGGACCGGGGCACTGAAGCTTTCTTT
abundance: few
d_gene: NA
j_gene: TRBJ1-1
v_gene: TRBV6-2/TRBV6-3

CDR3aa: CASNPGSPGGYTF
CDR3nt: TGTGCCAGCAATCCAGGGTCCCCTGGTGGCTACACCTTC
abundance: many
d_gene: NA
j_gene: TRBJ1-2
v_gene: TRBV28

CDR3aa: CASSSMTGGVEEKQFF
CDR3nt: TGTGCCAGCAGTTCGATGACAGGGGGGGTAGAGGAAAAGCAGTTCTTC
abundance: NA
d_gene: TRBD1
j_gene: TRBJ2-1
v_gene: TRBV28

CDR3aa: CASSPPPLATETQYF
CDR3nt: TGTGCCAGCAGTCCACCCCCGCTAGCGACAGAGACCCAGTACTTC
abundance: many
d_gene: NA
j_gene: TRBJ2-5
v_gene: TRBV12-3/TRBV12-4

CDR3aa: CASSFWQDGELFF
CDR3nt: TGCGCCAGCAGCTTCTGGCAGGACGGGGAGCTGTTTTTT
abundance: many
d_gene: NA
j_gene: TRBJ2-2
v_gene: TRBV5-1

CDR3aa: CASSGTASTDTQYF
CDR3nt: TGTGCCAGCAGCGGGACAGCGAGCACAGATACGCAGTATTTT
abundance: NA
d_gene: TRBD1
j_gene: TRBJ2-3
v_gene: TRBV7-9

CDR3aa: CASRADRTSNSPLHF
CDR3nt: TGTGCCAGCAGGGCCGACAGGACAAGTAATTCACCCCTCCACTTT
abundance: NA
d_gene: NA
j_gene: TRBJ1-6
v_gene: TRBV2

CDR3aa: CASSPGTSGMHNEQFF
CDR3nt: TGCGCCAGCAGCCCAGGGACTAGCGGCATGCACAATGAGCAGTTCTTC
abundance: many
d_gene: TRBD2
j_gene: TRBJ2-1
v_gene: TRBV5-1

CDR3aa: CASSQVSSEPQHF
CDR3nt: TGCGCCAGCAGCCAAGTTTCGAGTGAGCCCCAGCATTTT
abundance: NA
d_gene: NA
j_gene: TRBJ1-5
v_gene: TRBV4-1

CDR3aa: CASSPSAHGDTQYF
CDR3nt: TGTGCCAGCAGCCCTAGCGCTCATGGCGATACGCAGTATTTT
abundance: many
d_gene: NA
j_gene: TRBJ2-3
v_gene: TRBV3-1

CDR3aa: CASSLVPREGVLNTEAFF
CDR3nt: TGTGCCAGCAGCTTGGTCCCCCGTGAGGGAGTACTGAACACTGAAGCTTTCTTT
abundance: NA
d_gene: NA
j_gene: TRBJ1-1
v_gene: TRBV5-5

CDR3aa: CASSLKGQGHQPQHF
CDR3nt: TGTGCCAGCAGCCTCAAAGGACAGGGGCATCAGCCCCAGCATTTT
abundance: many
d_gene: TRBD1
j_gene: TRBJ1-5
v_gene: TRBV5-8

CDR3aa: CASSGLAGLQSGGGGYNEQFF
CDR3nt: TGTGCCAGCAGTGGACTAGCGGGTCTCCAAAGCGGAGGCGGGGGCTACAATGAGCAGTTCTTC
abundance: many
d_gene: TRBD2
j_gene: TRBJ2-1
v_gene: TRBV5-6

CDR3aa: CASSLTNTDTQYF
CDR3nt: TGTGCCAGCAGCTTAACAAACACAGATACGCAGTATTTT
abundance: many
d_gene: NA
j_gene: TRBJ2-3
v_gene: TRBV7-6